This TCR beta chain was captured by sequencing in a study of OX40 agonist ivuxolimab in advanced cancers. Study summary: Ivuxolimab was delivered to patients intravenously every 2 weeks at doses spanning 0.01 to 10 mg/kg. Patients undergoing dose escalation presented with hepatocellular carcinoma, melanoma, renal cell or head and neck cancer. Patients were under 90% male with ages about 20 to 79, mean roughly 64.

Profiled with immunoSEQ multiplex PCR; TCRdb holds only in-frame clones, not every one. The sample has tens of thousands of clones, 82% seen once. This clone has just a few counts. V was clipped by 5 bases and J by 2 bases; unmatched bases: 3. Germline lookup yields CDR1 GTSNPN and CDR2 SVGIG (reference sequence). The CDR3 runs to 12 residues. This receptor was obtained from an adult with an advanced solid tumor such as melanoma, head and neck, liver or kidney cancer. Sequenced material: CD4+ or CD8+ T cells sorted from blood, taken in a trial of the OX40 agonist ivuxolimab. This rearrangement joins TRBV30 to TRBJ2-7; 7 bases line up with TRBD1. This CDR3 is CAWARGTYEQYF. The CDR3 DNA is TGTGCCTGGGCCAGGGGGACCTACGAGCAGTACTTC.